This entry lists 30 T cell receptor beta chains sequenced from one sample in a study of blood T cell repertoires in COVID-19. Measured with immunoSEQ multiplex PCR; TCRdb has only the in-frame clones, and not every one. The sample carries around 250,000 clones, around 85% recorded once. The sequenced sample consisted of peripheral blood. These receptors were obtained from a man in his 60s with acute or convalescent COVID-19.

V gene TRBV11-3 combines with J gene TRBJ2-7, with 9 bases fitting TRBD1. Germline assignment: CDR1 SGHNT and CDR2 YENEEA. V dropped 3 bases and J dropped 5; count of bases not matched to a gene: 14. The CDR3 runs 17 residues. CDR3: CASSLGVGGQGQNEQYF. DNA for the CDR3: TGTGCCAGCAGCTTGGGGGTTGGGGGACAGGGTCAAAACGAGCAGTACTTC.

This chain links TRBV7-2 with TRBJ2-1, with a tentative D call TRBD2 (7 bases). The V gene's germline CDR1 is SGHTA and CDR2 FQGNSA. The CDR3 loop spans 11 amino acids. Trimming stripped 9 bases from V and 9 bases from J, with 12 bases between. The CDR3 reads CARGGGLEQFF. For the CDR3, the DNA is TGTGCCAGAGGCGGGGGCCTTGAGCAGTTCTTC.

The chain carries TRBV28 and TRBJ1-4; TRBD1 is a possible D gene (6 bases). CDR1 MDHEN and CDR2 SYDVKM come from the germline V gene. V was shortened by 5 bases and J by 8 bases, with 15 bases between the two germline ends. CDR3 length: 14 residues. CDR3 in DNA: TGTGCCAGCAGTCTACGGACAGCCGGGGAAAAACTGTTTTTT. Translation: CASSLRTAGEKLFF.

This clone was counted once. The chain is built from TRBV7-2 and TRBJ2-3; D is uncertain. V lost 4 bases, J lost 0 bases, and 11 bases lay in between. This CDR3 comprises 15 residues. Germline loops: CDR1 SGHTA, CDR2 FQGNSA. CDR3 amino acids: CASSSRLPSTDTQYF. As DNA, the CDR3 is TGTGCCAGCAGCTCGAGACTTCCTAGCACAGATACGCAGTATTTT.

The gene calls are TRBV4-3 and TRBJ2-3, with TRBD1 identical over 9 bases. With 0 bases clipped from V and 2 bases from J, the junction kept 3 bases outside the gene matches. CDR3 length equals 16 residues. The germline V gene encodes CDR1 LGHNA and CDR2 YSLEER. Here the CDR3 reads CASSQETGGFTDTQYF. CDR3 nucleotide sequence: TGCGCCAGCAGCCAAGAGACAGGGGGGTTCACAGATACGCAGTATTTT.

The CDR3 loop reads CASSLGPEAFF. In DNA form, the CDR3 reads TGTGCCAGCAGCCTGGGGCCTGAAGCTTTCTTT. The chain has TRBV28 and TRBJ1-1; possibly TRBD1 for D (5 bases). The CDR3 has 11 residues. Germline lookup yields CDR1 MDHEN and CDR2 SYDVKM. The V gene lost 6 bases and the J gene lost 6 bases, with 8 bases spanning the gap.

J is TRBJ2-1 and V is TRBV28; TRBD2 aligns across 12 bases. V trimming: 2 bases; J trimming: 6 bases; junction bases outside the gene matches: 5. The CDR3 is 16 residues long. Germline loops: CDR1 MDHEN, CDR2 SYDVKM. CDR3 nucleotide sequence: TGTGCCAGCAGTTTAGCTAGCGGGAGGGTGGGCAATGAGCAGTTCTTC. Its translation: CASSLASGRVGNEQFF.

The chain employs TRBV2 and TRBJ2-2, with 10 bases that match TRBD1. The V gene end was trimmed by 7 bases and the J gene end by 5 bases; junction bases not matched to a gene: 7. The CDR3 runs 15 residues. CDR1 and CDR2 from the germline V gene are SNHLY and FYNNEI. In nucleotides, the CDR3 is TGTGCCAGCACCGAAGGACAGGGGGATACCGGGGAGCTGTTTTTT. It encodes CASTEGQGDTGELFF.

This clone was picked up one time. V is TRBV5-4 and J is TRBJ2-7, with 8 bases matching TRBD2. The junction had 9 bases not matched to a gene; V was cut back by 4 bases and J by 0 bases. The germline V gene encodes CDR1 SGHNT and CDR2 YYREEE (reference sequence). This CDR3 region has 16 residues. CDR3 nucleotides: TGTGCCAGCAGCATAGGACTTAGCGGGAACTCCTACGAGCAGTACTTC. It translates to CASSIGLSGNSYEQYF.

The rearrangement links TRBV2 to TRBJ1-5; tentative D call: TRBD1 (6 bases). CDR3 size: 12 residues. Germline CDR1 is SNHLY and CDR2 is FYNNEI. Trimming stripped 4 bases from V and 15 bases from J, with 16 bases between. The CDR3 DNA reads as TGTGCCAGCAGTGTTGGGGGCAGCCCGGGGCATTTT. It encodes CASSVGGSPGHF.

The chain couples TRBV3-1 (or the pseudogene TRBV3-2) to TRBJ2-7; TRBD1 might be the D (6 bases). The CDR3 has 14 residues. The germline CDR1 and CDR2 sequences are LGHDT and YNNKEL (reference sequence). Trimming removed 5 bases at V and 5 bases at J, with 16 bases between. The CDR3 DNA follows: TGTGCCAGCAGCACCCGCGTGGGGGCGGACGAGCAGTACTTC. The encoded protein is CASSTRVGADEQYF.

This chain joins TRBV29-1 and TRBJ2-3; D is uncertain. With 6 bases removed from V and 1 base from J, the gap between germline ends came to 14 bases. This CDR3 is built from 14 residues. CDR1 is SQVTM and CDR2 is ANQGSEA in the germline V gene. CDR3 protein: CSVPESVGTDTQYF. CDR3 in DNA: TGCAGCGTACCGGAGTCCGTTGGCACAGATACGCAGTATTTT.

V gene TRBV5-4 combines with J gene TRBJ1-3, with TRBD1 as a possible D gene (6 bases). The ends were cut back, 7 bases at V and 3 bases at J, with 14 bases in the middle. The V gene's germline CDR1 is SGHNT and CDR2 YYREEE (reference sequence). The CDR3 consists of 14 residues. CDR3 region: CASGIGGYGNTIYF. The CDR3, as DNA: TGTGCCAGCGGAATAGGGGGTTATGGAAACACCATATATTTT.

The chain combines TRBV29-1 with TRBJ2-7, with 11 bases matching TRBD2. The CDR3 has 13 amino acids. Trimming removed 7 bases from V and 4 bases from J; junction bases left unmatched: 6. CDR1 is SQVTM and CDR2 is ANQGSEA in the germline V gene. For the CDR3, the DNA is TGCAGCGCCACCACTAGCGGGAGTTACGAGCAGTACTTC. It codes for CSATTSGSYEQYF.

The V gene is TRBV7-9, the J gene TRBJ1-3; a weak D match, TRBD1 (5 bases). The germline CDR1 and CDR2 sequences are SEHNR and FQNEAQ (reference sequence). V was clipped by 5 bases and J by 4 bases, with 12 bases between them. The CDR3 is made up of 14 amino acids. CDR3 region: CASSVQGSGNTIYF. CDR3 sequence (DNA): TGTGCCAGCAGCGTTCAGGGTTCGGGAAACACCATATATTTT.

The chain couples TRBV28 to TRBJ1-5; tentatively, D is TRBD1 (5 bases). V was cut by 5 bases and J by 1 base, with 12 bases left in between. Looked up from germline, CDR1 is MDHEN and CDR2 is SYDVKM. This CDR3 has 15 amino acids. The CDR3 nucleotides read TGTGCCAGCAGTCTCCCTGACAGCAGCAATCAGCCCCAGCATTTT. Its protein product is CASSLPDSSNQPQHF.

CDR3 bases: TGCAGCGTTGAAGGGGCAGGAATCTATGGCTACACCTTC. Protein product: CSVEGAGIYGYTF. V and J are TRBV29-1 and TRBJ1-2; D call uncertain. The CDR3 totals 13 residues. Trimming removed 1 base at V and 4 bases at J, with 10 bases between. The germline V gene encodes CDR1 SQVTM and CDR2 ANQGSEA.

The rearrangement links TRBV6-1 to TRBJ2-3; 7 nucleotides align to TRBD1. CDR1 and CDR2 (germline): MNHNS, SASEGT. V dropped 3 bases and J dropped 0; count of bases not matched to a gene: 3. CDR3 size: 15 residues. CDR3 sequence: CASSDYRGSTDTQYF. CDR3 DNA: TGTGCCAGCAGTGATTACAGGGGTAGCACAGATACGCAGTATTTT.

The rearrangement joins TRBV5-4 to TRBJ2-1; TRBD2 agrees at 9 bases. Germline V lookup: CDR1 SGHNT, CDR2 YYREEE (reference sequence). Trimming at V came to 4 bases and at J to 3 bases, leaving 8 bases not matched to a gene. CDR3 length: 16 residues. The CDR3 region is CASSDSSGKDYNEQFF. The CDR3 DNA reads TGTGCCAGCAGCGACTCTAGCGGGAAGGACTACAATGAGCAGTTCTTC. Full variable domain (missing parts from reference TRBV5-4 and TRBJ2-1): ETGVTQSPTHLIKTRGQQVTLRCSSQSGHNTVSWYQQALGQGPQFIFQYYREEENGRGNFPPRFSGLQFPNYSSELNVNALELDDSALYLCASSDSSGKDYNEQFFGPGTRLTVL.

The chain employs TRBV10-1 and TRBJ1-2, with 7 bases lining up with TRBD1. J lost 7 bases, V lost 11 bases, and 13 bases had no gene match. CDR1 and CDR2 from the germline V gene are WNHNN and SYGVQD (reference sequence). The CDR3 extends over 13 amino acids. CDR3 nucleotide sequence: TGCGCCTCAAAAGACAGGGAGGCTAGTGGCTACACCTTC. Translated: CASKDREASGYTF.

V usage is TRBV19 and J usage is TRBJ2-7, with a possible D match to TRBD1 (6 bases). In germline, CDR1 is LNHDA, CDR2 SQIVND (reference sequence). CDR3 length: 15 amino acids. Trimming removed 6 bases at V and 8 bases at J, with 23 bases between. CDR3 region: CASSAGAGAFTKQYF. DNA of the CDR3: TGTGCCAGTAGCGCAGGGGCAGGGGCCTTCACCAAGCAGTACTTC.

This clone was detected only a few times. CDR3 region: CASSLSTTYEQYF. CDR3 in DNA: TGTGCCAGCAGTTTATCGACTACCTACGAGCAGTACTTC. This rearrangement joins TRBV27 to TRBJ2-7; perhaps TRBD2 as D (5 bases). The CDR3 length is 13 residues. V was trimmed by 0 bases and J by 2 bases, leaving 5 bases between them. Per the germline V gene, CDR1 is MNHEY and CDR2 is SMNVEV (reference sequence).

The gene calls are TRBV11-2 and TRBJ2-5; 13 positions match TRBD2. Trimming removed 5 bases from V and 4 bases from J; junction bases left unmatched: 10. Germline CDR1 SGHAT, CDR2 FQNNGV. CDR3 length: 17 amino acids. CDR3 protein: CASSPQGLAGVRETQYF. The CDR3 DNA follows: TGTGCCAGCAGCCCCCAAGGACTAGCGGGAGTACGAGAGACCCAGTACTTC.

CDR3 sequence reads: CASSPRRWERSYEQYF. DNA for the CDR3: TGTGCCAGCAGCCCCCGACGGTGGGAGAGAAGTTACGAGCAGTACTTC. The chain combines TRBV7-8 with TRBJ2-7; D possibly corresponds to TRBD2 (5 bases). CDR1 is SGHVS and CDR2 is FQNEAQ in the germline V gene. The CDR3 runs to 16 residues. Trimming pared 5 bases from V and 4 bases from J, leaving 21 bases between.

J is TRBJ1-6 and V is TRBV19; tentatively, D is TRBD1 (6 bases). The germline gives CDR1 LNHDA, CDR2 SQIVND (reference sequence). The V gene lost 5 bases and the J gene lost 9 bases, with 20 bases spanning the gap. The CDR3 loop spans 16 amino acids. The CDR3 nucleotides are TGTGCCAGTAGTGTTCGACAGGCCGGTGGGAGTTCACCCCTCCACTTT. Its protein is CASSVRQAGGSSPLHF.

This clone was detected once. The chain recombines TRBV7-3 with TRBJ2-5; 13 bases line up with TRBD2. Looked up from germline, CDR1 is SGHTA and CDR2 is FQGTGA. The CDR3 loop spans 15 amino acids. V lost 5 bases and J lost 4; bases outside the gene matches: 4. The CDR3 reads CASSAGTSGIETQYF. CDR3 sequence (DNA): TGTGCCAGCAGCGCAGGGACTAGCGGGATAGAGACCCAGTACTTC.

V gene TRBV29-1 combines with J gene TRBJ2-1, with 11 bases identical to TRBD2. This CDR3 has 13 amino acids. V dropped 3 bases and J dropped 5; count of bases not matched to a gene: 0. CDR1 and CDR2 from the germline V gene are SQVTM and ANQGSEA. The CDR3 DNA sequence: TGCAGCGTTGAGGGACTAGCGGACAATGAGCAGTTCTTC. Translating it yields CSVEGLADNEQFF.

The genes are TRBV6-4 and TRBJ2-2; TRBD2 matches 9 bases. From germline, CDR1 is MRHNA and CDR2 SNTAGT. CDR3 length equals 22 residues. V trimming: 4 bases; J trimming: 4 bases; junction bases outside the gene matches: 25. DNA for the CDR3: TGTGCCAGCAGTGTCTCCCCCTTTTTGGGGTTGCGGGAGGGCCGGGGCACCGGGGAGCTGTTTTTT. Amino acids: CASSVSPFLGLREGRGTGELFF.

The chain joins TRBV24-1 to TRBJ2-1, with 16 bases that match TRBD2. The V segment lost 0 bases and the J segment 6 bases; nucleotides outside the gene matches: 7. Germline assignment: CDR1 KGHDR and CDR2 SFDVKD. The length of the CDR3 is 19 residues. As DNA, the CDR3 is TGTGCCACCAGTGATTTGCACGGGACTAGCGGGAGGGTTGTCAATGAGCAGTTCTTC. The encoded protein is CATSDLHGTSGRVVNEQFF.

V is TRBV25-1 and J is TRBJ1-2; D gene uncertain. V dropped 3 bases and J dropped 5 bases, with 13 bases sitting between them. The CDR3 covers 14 residues. Germline lookup yields CDR1 MGHDK and CDR2 SYGVNS. CDR3 in DNA: TGTGCCAGCAGTGATCCGGTCCTCCCATATGGCTACACCTTC. Residues: CASSDPVLPYGYTF.